This T cell receptor (beta chain) comes out of a study of blood T cell repertoires in COVID-19. Per the authors' pipeline: Nucleated cell counts were estimated from reference gene primer amplification. Measured with immunoSEQ multiplex PCR; TCRdb has only the in-frame clones, and not every one. From that table come the V and J calls and clone size; the DNA was used to work out D and trimming. The data contain about 80,000 clones, 82% of them singletons. This CDR3 comprises 14 residues. V was shortened by 5 bases and J by 9 bases, with 17 bases between the two germline ends. Germline loops: CDR1 SGHTA, CDR2 FQGNSA.

This chain connects TRBV7-2 to TRBJ2-1; D unresolved. Sequenced sample: peripheral blood. This receptor was taken from a woman aged 65 to 85 with acute or convalescent COVID-19. CDR3 DNA: TGTGCCAGCAGCCCACGAGTAATCGTTGGTGAGCAGTTCTTC. Its translation is CASSPRVIVGEQFF. Based on the CDR3 plus reference TRBV7-2 and TRBJ2-1, the full variable domain is GAGVSQSPSNKVTEKGKDVELRCDPISGHTALYWYRQSLGQGLEFLIYFQGNSAPDKSGLPSDRFSAERTGGSVSTLTIQRTQQEDSAVYLCASSPRVIVGEQFFGPGTRLTVL.